This TCR beta chain was found in a study of blood T cell repertoires in COVID-19. CDR1 and CDR2 (germline): SGHDT, YYEEEE. The CDR3 has 14 residues. V lost 0 bases, J lost 0 bases, and 4 bases lay in between. As originally analysed: Estimation of nucleated cell counts was performed using reference gene primer amplification. Generated by immunoSEQ multiplex PCR, the TCRdb table keeps only in-frame clones and is missing some. D and trimming were read from the DNA, whereas the V and J calls and clone size are those reported in that table. The table lists 250,000 to 350,000 clones, about four fifths of them singletons.

This chain joins TRBV5-6 and TRBJ2-1; D is unclear. The sequenced sample consisted of peripheral blood. This clonotype was obtained from a human donor with COVID-19, enrolled during active disease. The donor label of this sample is uncertain. The CDR3 loop is CASSLAVSYNEQFF. The DNA of the CDR3 is TGTGCCAGCAGCTTGGCGGTCTCCTACAATGAGCAGTTCTTC.